This TCR beta chain originates from a study of radiotherapy plus CTLA-4 blockade in lung cancer. About the research overall: Among patients, over 15% showed objective responses, and approximately 30% had disease control.

The CDR3 length is 14 residues. With 6 bases removed from V and 3 bases from J, the gap between germline ends came to 14 bases. From germline, CDR1 is MNHNS and CDR2 SASEGT. This table comes from immunoSEQ multiplex PCR, and its TCRdb copy is limited to in-frame clones, with some not included. The sample shows roughly 14,000 clones, 87% of them seen only once. This clonotype originated in a human donor with non-small cell lung cancer that progressed on radiotherapy plus ipilimumab. Some clones in this sample may be carry-over from other donors' samples. The genes are TRBV6-1 and TRBJ1-1; D is perhaps TRBD1 (5 bases). Sequenced here: peripheral blood, sampled from a patient treated with radiotherapy plus ipilimumab. CDR3 bases: TGTGCCAGCAGCTGGGGCCTGTGGGACACTGAAGCTTTCTTT. As protein: CASSWGLWDTEAFF.